Each of the 24 T cell receptor beta chains below was sequenced from the same sample in a study of somatic mutations in cytotoxic T cells in rheumatoid arthritis. Measured with immunoSEQ multiplex PCR; TCRdb has only the in-frame clones, and not every one. The data contain 20,000 to 25,000 clones, roughly 86% of them singletons. Sequenced sample: CD8+ T cells sorted from blood. The receptors were gathered from a woman between 45 and 60 years old in good health.

In DNA, the CDR3 is TGTGCCAGCAGCTTAGGGGGAGGGAACACTGAAGCTTTCTTT. Protein: CASSLGGGNTEAFF. The V call is TRBV11-2, the J call TRBJ1-1; D not certain. CDR3 size: 14 residues. Trimming removed 1 base at V and 1 base at J, with 7 bases between. CDR1 and CDR2 from the germline V gene are SGHAT and FQNNGV.

The rearrangement joins TRBV7-2 to TRBJ1-2; D may be TRBD1 (5 bases). The V and J ends lost 0 bases and 2 bases respectively, with 7 bases between them. CDR3 length: 14 amino acids. CDR1 is SGHTA and CDR2 is FQGNSA in the germline V gene. CDR3 region: CASSLAGGNYGYTF. In DNA, the CDR3 is TGTGCCAGCAGCTTAGCTGGGGGGAACTATGGCTACACCTTC.

The table lists this clone with a count of one. This chain uses TRBV5-1 with TRBJ2-7, with D possibly being TRBD2 (7 bases). The germline CDR1 and CDR2 sequences are SGHRS and YFSETQ. Trimming took off 0 bases at V and 2 bases at J, with 12 bases between the two ends. The CDR3 totals 15 residues. The CDR3 protein is CASSLVVGGPYEQYF. The CDR3 DNA follows: TGCGCCAGCAGCTTGGTGGTGGGGGGGCCCTACGAGCAGTACTTC.

The chain links TRBV19 to TRBJ1-6, with a tentative D call TRBD1 (6 bases). From germline, CDR1 is LNHDA and CDR2 SQIVND (reference sequence). There are 12 residues in the CDR3. V lost 4 bases and J lost 11, with 9 bases in between. The CDR3 protein is CASSKGGTPLHF. The DNA for the CDR3 is TGTGCCAGTAGTAAGGGGGGAACACCCCTCCACTTT.

This clone has only one observation. Germline and junction disagree at one end, which may indicate a read error. This rearrangement joins TRBV7-9 to TRBJ2-7, with 10 nucleotides matching TRBD2. Germline-derived CDR1 and CDR2 are SEHNR and FQNEAQ (reference sequence). This CDR3 has 14 amino acids. As DNA, the CDR3 is TGTGCCAGCAGCCTAGCGGGGGTAGGCTACGAGCAGTACTTC. Protein: CASSLAGVGYEQYF.

This sequence joins TRBV27 and TRBJ2-2, with a tentative D call TRBD2 (6 bases). This CDR3 has 15 residues. Germline V gene lookup returns CDR1 MNHEY and CDR2 SMNVEV (reference sequence). The V gene lost 6 bases and the J gene lost 4 bases, with 15 bases spanning the gap. CDR3 in amino acids: CASSLQWGGTGELFF. The CDR3 nucleotides are TGTGCCAGCAGCCTACAGTGGGGAGGCACCGGGGAGCTGTTTTTT.

The J gene is TRBJ2-5, the V gene TRBV7-9; possible D gene TRBD1, 6 bases. The CDR3 totals 14 residues. The V end lost 2 bases, the J end lost 2 bases, and 9 bases lay between the germline ends. Per the germline V gene, CDR1 is SEHNR and CDR2 is FQNEAQ (reference sequence). CDR3 amino acids: CASSLQGQQETQYF. CDR3 DNA: TGTGCCAGCAGCTTACAGGGGCAGCAAGAGACCCAGTACTTC.

This rearrangement joins TRBV7-9 to TRBJ1-3, with 10 bases aligning to TRBD1. The CDR3 loop spans 15 amino acids. Trimming cost V 5 bases and J 1 base; bases outside gene matches: 2. CDR1 is SEHNR and CDR2 is FQNEAQ in the germline V gene (reference sequence). The CDR3 DNA reads TGTGCCAGCAGCCGACAGGGGGCATCTGGAAACACCATATATTTT. Protein: CASSRQGASGNTIYF.

J is TRBJ2-2 and V is TRBV6-5; D might be TRBD1 (5 bases). There are 14 residues in the CDR3. Per the germline V gene, CDR1 is MNHEY and CDR2 is SVGAGI. The V end was cut by 8 bases, the J end by 1 base, with 11 bases between. CDR3 DNA sequence: TGTGCCAGCCGCAGGGAACTGAACACCGGGGAGCTGTTTTTT. This gives the protein CASRRELNTGELFF.

This clone has only a few counts. V and J are TRBV4-2 and TRBJ2-1, with D unresolved. The germline gives CDR1 LGHNA, CDR2 YNFKEQ. The V gene lost 0 bases and the J gene lost 15 bases, with 18 bases spanning the gap. The CDR3 loop spans 14 amino acids. CDR3 DNA sequence: TGTGCCAGCAGCCAAGATCGAGCCTTACTGGAAATGTTCTTC. Its translation: CASSQDRALLEMFF.

The genes are TRBV4-3 and TRBJ2-3; D uncertain. From germline, CDR1 is LGHNA and CDR2 YSLEER. This CDR3 has 15 residues. The V and J ends lost 1 base and 4 bases respectively, with 12 bases between them. CDR3 nucleotide sequence: TGCGCCAGCAGCCAAGGGGCCAGAGCAGCAGATACGCAGTATTTT. It yields the protein CASSQGARAADTQYF.

CDR3 sequence reads: CSVVRDSPLGYTF. The DNA of the CDR3 is TGCAGCGTTGTGAGGGACAGCCCTCTTGGCTACACCTTC. The V and J genes are TRBV29-1 and TRBJ1-2, with 7 nucleotides matching TRBD1. The V segment lost 4 bases and the J segment 7 bases; nucleotides outside the gene matches: 9. This CDR3 has 13 residues. CDR1 is SQVTM, CDR2 ANQGSEA, per germline.

The chain is built from TRBV15 and TRBJ1-1; no clear D gene. Looked up from germline, CDR1 is LNHNV and CDR2 is YYDKDF (reference sequence). The germline V and J ends were trimmed by 2 bases and 4 bases, with 14 bases remaining between them. CDR3 length: 15 amino acids. CDR3 DNA: TGTGCCACCAGCAGAAGCCGGTCTGAGGGCACTGAAGCTTTCTTT. This gives the protein CATSRSRSEGTEAFF.

The chain recombines TRBV2 with TRBJ2-1; 10 nucleotides align to TRBD2. The CDR3 consists of 18 residues. The ends lost 8 bases at V and 4 bases at J; junction bases unmatched: 17. Germline CDR1 and CDR2: SNHLY and FYNNEI. The CDR3 here is CASYPSGGPSSGYNEQFF. The CDR3 bases are TGTGCCAGCTACCCTAGCGGGGGCCCCTCTTCTGGTTACAATGAGCAGTTCTTC.

The chain combines TRBV4-3 with TRBJ1-2, with D perhaps matching TRBD1 (5 bases). The germline V gene has CDR1 LGHNA and CDR2 YSLEER. The CDR3 sequence is 16 residues long. The V gene lost 4 bases and the J gene lost 4 bases, with 19 bases spanning the gap. The CDR3 bases are TGCGCCAGCAGCCCACACGGGACGCCGCTCCTCTATGGCTACACCTTC. Translated, it gives CASSPHGTPLLYGYTF.

V and J are TRBV13 and TRBJ1-3; D is undetermined. Trimming pared 5 bases from V and 0 bases from J, leaving 14 bases between. CDR1 and CDR2 (germline): PRHDT, FYEKMQ (reference sequence). This CDR3 region has 16 residues. Written as DNA, the CDR3 is TGTGCCAGCAGCGATATGACACCTAGCTCTGGAAACACCATATATTTT. As protein: CASSDMTPSSGNTIYF.

The rearrangement uses TRBV10-2 and TRBJ2-7; D might be TRBD2 (6 bases). Trimming left V 2 bases short and J 3 bases short, with 14 bases between. Per germline, CDR1 WSHSY and CDR2 SAAADI. This CDR3 has 15 residues. The CDR3 sequence: CASSEGDSHLYEQYF. CDR3 nucleotides: TGCGCCAGCAGTGAGGGGGACTCCCACCTCTACGAGCAGTACTTC.

This chain joins TRBV6-6 and TRBJ1-5; D ambiguous. The CDR3 is made up of 13 amino acids. V dropped 2 bases and J dropped 4 bases, with 6 bases sitting between them. In germline, CDR1 is MNHNY, CDR2 SVGAGI (reference sequence). CDR3 nucleotide sequence: TGTGCCAGCAGTTACGCGGGAAATCAGCCCCAGCATTTT. This gives the protein CASSYAGNQPQHF.

V and J are TRBV4-1 and TRBJ1-2, with no clear D. Trimming took off 0 bases at V and 3 bases at J, with 5 bases between the two ends. The CDR3 contains 13 residues. Germline CDR1 MGHRA, CDR2 YSYEKL. The CDR3 is CASSQEQYYGYTF. The CDR3 nucleotides are TGCGCCAGCAGCCAAGAGCAATACTATGGCTACACCTTC.

V gene TRBV4-3 combines with J gene TRBJ1-1, with D tentatively TRBD1 (5 bases). The CDR3 is 16 amino acids. Trimming left V 3 bases short and J 0 bases short, with 14 bases between. The germline V gene has CDR1 LGHNA and CDR2 YSLEER. This CDR3 is CASSHGTAELNTEAFF. CDR3 DNA: TGCGCCAGCAGCCATGGGACGGCGGAATTGAACACTGAAGCTTTCTTT.

The chain employs TRBV14 and TRBJ1-4; D is unclear. Germline CDR1 and CDR2: SGHDN and FVKESK. The CDR3 covers 15 residues. V was pared by 5 bases and J by 6 bases, with 16 bases between. This CDR3 is CASSKGSVDYEKLFF. The CDR3, as DNA: TGTGCCAGCAGCAAAGGGTCAGTGGATTATGAAAAACTGTTTTTT.

The V call is TRBV11-2, the J call TRBJ1-2; D possibly corresponds to TRBD1 (5 bases). Trimming took off 2 bases at V and 8 bases at J, with 12 bases between the two ends. CDR1 SGHAT and CDR2 FQNNGV come from the germline V gene. CDR3 size: 13 residues. The CDR3, as DNA: TGTGCCAGCAGCTTATCGGCAGGGAAGGGCTACACCTTC. Encoded protein: CASSLSAGKGYTF.

The sample holds one count of this clone. The V and J genes are TRBV7-9 and TRBJ2-2; D ambiguous. This CDR3 has 12 residues. The germline CDR1 and CDR2 sequences are SEHNR and FQNEAQ (reference sequence). Trimming stripped 3 bases from V and 6 bases from J, with 5 bases between. The CDR3, as DNA: TGTGCCAGCAGCTTCGGTGCCGGGGAGCTGTTTTTT. Translated: CASSFGAGELFF.

The chain combines TRBV4-3 with TRBJ1-1; no reliable D call. The CDR3 runs to 15 residues. V lost 0 bases, J lost 1 base, and 9 bases lay in between. The V gene's germline CDR1 is LGHNA and CDR2 YSLEER. CDR3 amino acids: CASSQDTGRNTEAFF. CDR3 coding DNA: TGCGCCAGCAGCCAAGATACGGGTCGGAACACTGAAGCTTTCTTT.